This T cell receptor (beta chain) was sequenced in a study of shared clonotypes between healthy human individuals. V dropped 5 bases and J dropped 4 bases, with 12 bases sitting between them. This CDR3 has 14 amino acids. Germline V gives CDR1 MNHEY, CDR2 SMNVEV (reference sequence). Deep was the level at which the assay was run. Assay: immunoSEQ multiplex PCR; the TCRdb copy retains only in-frame clones and omits some. The sample shows approximately 500,000 clones, 81% of them seen only once. The source material was PBMCs. This TCR was recovered from a woman aged 40 to 55 in good health. Some clones in this sample may be carry-over from other donors' samples. The rearrangement uses TRBV27 and TRBJ1-3, with D tentatively TRBD1 (6 bases). The CDR3 here is CASSLTGTGNTIYF. The CDR3 region has the DNA TGTGCCAGCAGTCTTACAGGGACCGGAAACACCATATATTTT.